This T cell receptor (beta chain) came from a study of shared clonotypes between healthy human individuals. Overall study results and limits: Naive subsets generally had larger estimated richness than memory subsets.

Repertoires were generated with immunoSEQ multiplex PCR, while TCRdb's copy carries only in-frame clones and drops some. The sample has about 1.1 million clones, roughly 77% seen once. As concerns this clone: The antigen is undetermined.

Sequenced: memory CD4+ T cells from PBMCs. Regarding subset: CD45RA-negative fraction. The receptor was isolated from a man in his late teens or twenties in good health. Some clones in this sample may be carry-over from other donors' samples.

CDR3 DNA sequence: TGCGCCAGCAGCCTAACGGGACAGGGGGCATTCGGAAACACCATATATTTT. Translating gives CASSLTGQGAFGNTIYF. The V call is TRBV4-1, the J call TRBJ1-3; 12 bases are shared with TRBD1. Germline CDR1 reads MGHRA; CDR2 reads YSYEKL. After removal of 4 bases from V and 4 bases from J, the junction contained 8 bases not matched to a gene. There are 17 residues in the CDR3.